One sample yielded the 28 T cell receptor beta chains listed below, sequenced in a study of beta chain features in type 1 diabetes. Study conclusions and caveats: Shorter TCRB CDR3s, moderately but significantly so, were found in Type 1 diabetes patients in all four CD4+ subsets.

The whole isolated RNA underwent reverse transcription, so sequencing captured expressed TCRB transcripts. Sequencing used immunoSEQ multiplex PCR; TCRdb keeps in-frame clones, though not all of them. The table records 550,000 to 850,000 clones, roughly 13% of them present only once. These receptors have no known antigen. Material: naive CD4+ T cells from blood. Receptors originate from a man between 18 and 29 years old with type 1 diabetes.

CDR3 DNA sequence: TGCGCCAGTCAGGGGGGACAGCCCCAGCATTTT. This sequence encodes CASQGGQPQHF. The rearrangement uses TRBV10-2 and TRBJ1-5; 7 bases line up with TRBD1. The CDR3 length is 11 residues. The junction had 3 bases not matched to a gene; V was cut back by 9 bases and J by 7 bases. Germline lookup yields CDR1 WSHSY and CDR2 SAAADI.

The gene calls are TRBV30 and TRBJ1-1; unclear D gene. From germline, CDR1 is GTSNPN and CDR2 SVGIG (reference sequence). The V and J ends lost 7 bases and 1 base respectively, with 16 bases between them. This CDR3 has 14 amino acids. The CDR3 region is CASSSPHQNTEAFF. The CDR3 nucleotides read TGTGCCTCCTCGTCCCCACACCAGAACACTGAAGCTTTCTTT.

This clone was counted between two and nine times. The rearrangement links TRBV5-6 to TRBJ1-1; D not certain. This CDR3 is 12 amino acids long. The germline CDR1 and CDR2 sequences are SGHDT and YYEEEE. V was trimmed by 0 bases and J by 3 bases, leaving 3 bases between them. The CDR3 is CASSLGYTEAFF. The CDR3 DNA follows: TGTGCCAGCAGCTTGGGTTACACTGAAGCTTTCTTT.

The rearrangement joins TRBV27 to TRBJ2-3, with 9 positions matching TRBD1. The CDR3 is 12 amino acids. CDR1 MNHEY and CDR2 SMNVEV come from the germline V gene (reference sequence). Trimming at V came to 6 bases and at J to 9 bases, leaving 4 bases not matched to a gene. The CDR3 bases are TGTGCCAGCAGACAGGGGGCGCAAACGCAGTATTTT. Translating it yields CASRQGAQTQYF.

V gene TRBV29-1 combines with J gene TRBJ2-2; TRBD2 agrees at 11 bases. Trimming cost V 8 bases and J 3 bases; bases outside gene matches: 8. Germline CDR1 and CDR2: SQVTM and ANQGSEA. The CDR3 contains 15 residues. The DNA for the CDR3 is TGCAGCCCTCTGACTAGCGGGATTTACACCGGGGAGCTGTTTTTT. The encoded protein is CSPLTSGIYTGELFF.

This clone was seen only a few times. The V call is TRBV30, the J call TRBJ1-4; D remains ambiguous. Germline V CDR1 and CDR2: GTSNPN, SVGIG (reference sequence). The CDR3 loop spans 14 amino acids. The V end was cut by 2 bases, the J end by 8 bases, with 15 bases between. The CDR3 nucleotides read TGTGCCTGGAGTCGAGGGTTAATGGAGGAAAAACTGTTTTTT. Translation gives CAWSRGLMEEKLFF.

This chain connects TRBV30 to TRBJ1-5, with TRBD1 as a possible D gene (5 bases). This CDR3 region has 14 residues. V lost 1 base to trimming and J lost 7 bases, with 14 bases between them. In germline, CDR1 is GTSNPN, CDR2 SVGIG (reference sequence). This CDR3 reads CAWSAATVWQPQHF. The DNA of the CDR3 is TGTGCCTGGAGTGCGGCGACAGTCTGGCAGCCCCAGCATTTT. Variable domain in full (rest from reference TRBV30 and TRBJ1-5): SQTIHQWPATLVQPVGSPLSLECTVEGTSNPNLYWYRQAAGRGLQLLFYSVGIGQISSEVPQNLSASRPQDRQFILSSKKLLLSDSGFYLCAWSAATVWQPQHFGDGTRLSIL.

This clone has more than one count but fewer than ten. CDR3 nucleotide sequence: TGTGCCAGCAAAGGCCGGGACACCGACTACAATGAGCAGTTCTTC. This encodes CASKGRDTDYNEQFF. The chain has TRBV6-1 and TRBJ2-1, with D tentatively TRBD1 (6 bases). The V end lost 7 bases, the J end lost 3 bases, and 16 bases lay between the germline ends. The V gene's germline CDR1 is MNHNS and CDR2 SASEGT. The CDR3 sequence is 15 residues long.

The V call is TRBV5-1, the J call TRBJ2-6, with D tentatively TRBD2 (5 bases). The CDR3 is made up of 18 amino acids. V was trimmed by 0 bases and J by 1 base, leaving 14 bases between them. CDR1 and CDR2 (germline): SGHRS, YFSETQ. CDR3 nucleotides: TGCGCCAGCAGCTTGGTCGCAGTGAGGGCGTCTGGGGCCAACGTCCTGACTTTC. This translates into CASSLVAVRASGANVLTF.

A few counts support this clone. The chain carries TRBV7-9 and TRBJ1-2; D not resolved. V gave up 0 bases and J gave up 4 bases, with 6 bases separating them. The CDR3 has 13 amino acids. Germline CDR1 is SEHNR and CDR2 is FQNEAQ (reference sequence). CDR3 in amino acids: CASSLAGSYGYTF. The CDR3 DNA is TGTGCCAGCAGCTTAGCCGGTAGCTATGGCTACACCTTC. The full variable domain, rest sourced from reference TRBV7-9 and TRBJ1-2, is DTGVSQNPRHKITKRGQNVTFRCDPISEHNRLYWYRQTLGQGPEFLTYFQNEAQLEKSRLLSDRFSAERPKGSFSTLEIQRTEQGDSAMYLCASSLAGSYGYTFGSGTRLTVV.

This clone has just a few counts. The chain uses TRBV28 and TRBJ1-2; weak D call: TRBD1 (5 bases). The CDR3 is 14 amino acids. Germline V gene data show CDR1 as MDHEN and CDR2 as SYDVKM. V lost 6 bases to trimming and J lost 5 bases, with 16 bases between them. CDR3 in DNA: TGTGCCAGCAGAACAGGACGAGGACTTTATGGCTACACCTTC. It yields the protein CASRTGRGLYGYTF.

This clone was detected a few times. The chain recombines TRBV9 with TRBJ1-4; D is uncertain. The ends were cut back, 0 bases at V and 6 bases at J, with 9 bases in the middle. Germline V CDR1 and CDR2: SGDLS, YYNGEE. The CDR3 sequence is 14 residues long. For the CDR3, the DNA is TGTGCCAGCAGCGTAGTAGCTACAGATGAAAAACTGTTTTTT. Translation: CASSVVATDEKLFF.

There are many counts of this clone. This chain connects TRBV10-3 to TRBJ2-2, with D possibly matching TRBD1 (5 bases). Germline CDR1 reads ENHRY; CDR2 reads SYGVKD. Deletions cut 7 bases from V and 2 bases from J, with 11 bases between. This CDR3 is built from 14 residues. The CDR3 DNA is TGTGCCATCATCGGGCAGGGAAACACCGGGGAGCTGTTTTTT. Residues: CAIIGQGNTGELFF.

This clone has just a few counts. The J gene is TRBJ2-5, the V gene TRBV29-1, with 11 bases matching TRBD2. CDR1 SQVTM and CDR2 ANQGSEA come from the germline V gene. CDR3 length equals 16 residues. V shed 2 bases, J shed 5 bases, and the junction held 10 bases outside the gene matches. Written as DNA, the CDR3 is TGCAGCGTTGAATCGGGTAGCGGGGGGGCTTTTGAGACCCAGTACTTC. Amino acids: CSVESGSGGAFETQYF. Variable domain in full (rest from reference TRBV29-1 and TRBJ2-5): SAVISQKPSRDICQRGTSLTIQCQVDSQVTMMFWYRQQPGQSLTLIATANQGSEATYESGFVIDKFPISRPNLTFSTLTVSNMSPEDSSIYLCSVESGSGGAFETQYFGPGTRLLVL.

V gene TRBV7-9 combines with J gene TRBJ2-5, with D perhaps given as TRBD1 or TRBD2 (5 bases each). Germline V gives CDR1 SEHNR, CDR2 FQNEAQ (reference sequence). The CDR3 is made up of 15 amino acids. V was pared by 5 bases and J by 1 base, with 14 bases between. Here the CDR3 DNA reads TGTGCCAGCAGCCCCCCGAGAGGGACCCAAGAGACCCAGTACTTC. Translated, it gives CASSPPRGTQETQYF.

This clone was counted only a few times. The genes are TRBV18 and TRBJ1-1; TRBD1 matches at 9 bases. Germline CDR1 reads KGHSH; CDR2 reads LQKENI. The CDR3 has 17 amino acids. Trimming took 3 bases from V and 1 from J; bases not matched to a gene: 9. Written as DNA, the CDR3 is TGTGCCAGCTCACCCCAACCCGGGACAGGGAAGAACACTGAAGCTTTCTTT. Translation: CASSPQPGTGKNTEAFF.

This clone has only a few counts. The chain is built from TRBV30 and TRBJ2-3; D tentatively fits TRBD1 or TRBD2 (5 bases each). The CDR3 covers 15 residues. Germline CDR1 is GTSNPN and CDR2 is SVGIG (reference sequence). Trimming took 2 bases from V and 8 from J, leaving 20 bases between them. The CDR3 DNA sequence: TGTGCCTGGAGTCCGTCCGGGGCTTACTCTGGTACGCAGTATTTT. It codes for CAWSPSGAYSGTQYF. Variable domain in full (rest from reference TRBV30 and TRBJ2-3): SQTIHQWPATLVQPVGSPLSLECTVEGTSNPNLYWYRQAAGRGLQLLFYSVGIGQISSEVPQNLSASRPQDRQFILSSKKLLLSDSGFYLCAWSPSGAYSGTQYFGPGTRLTVL.

This clone was counted a few times. The chain uses TRBV9 and TRBJ1-2; D is unclear. The ends were cut back, 0 bases at V and 3 bases at J, with 15 bases in the middle. This CDR3 is built from 16 residues. Germline V lookup: CDR1 SGDLS, CDR2 YYNGEE. Here the CDR3 DNA reads TGTGCCAGCAGCGTAGCCCCCGCCAGTACTGACTATGGCTACACCTTC. It translates to CASSVAPASTDYGYTF.

The chain recombines TRBV10-3 with TRBJ2-1; TRBD1 matches 7 bases. The V gene end was trimmed by 6 bases and the J gene end by 8 bases; junction bases not matched to a gene: 16. The CDR3 is made up of 16 amino acids. Germline V gene sequence: CDR1 ENHRY, CDR2 SYGVKD. This chain's CDR3 is CAIRKTGTNVFDEQFF. The CDR3 coding sequence is TGTGCCATCAGAAAGACAGGGACCAACGTCTTCGATGAGCAGTTCTTC.

A few counts support this clone. The chain couples TRBV28 to TRBJ2-3, with D hard to call. Trimming removed 5 bases at V and 4 bases at J, with 16 bases between. The germline V gene encodes CDR1 MDHEN and CDR2 SYDVKM. The CDR3 contains 15 residues. The CDR3 protein is CASSGAERSADTQYF. Written as DNA, the CDR3 is TGTGCCAGCAGTGGAGCAGAACGTTCGGCAGATACGCAGTATTTT.

There are a few counts of this clone. V gene TRBV18 combines with J gene TRBJ2-3; possibly TRBD1 or TRBD2 for D (6 bases each). The V and J ends lost 1 base and 2 bases respectively, with 10 bases between them. Per germline, CDR1 KGHSH and CDR2 LQKENI. CDR3 length: 15 amino acids. Written as DNA, the CDR3 is TGTGCCAGCTCACCACGGGGGGCGTACACAGATACGCAGTATTTT. This sequence encodes CASSPRGAYTDTQYF.

This clone was counted between two and nine times. V gene TRBV29-1 combines with J gene TRBJ1-5, with 9 bases aligning to TRBD1. Germline assignment: CDR1 SQVTM and CDR2 ANQGSEA. Losses at the gene ends were 7 bases for V and 2 bases for J; bases not matched to a gene: 9. The CDR3 is 15 residues long. CDR3 sequence reads: CSAFTGGSGNQPQHF. The CDR3 nucleotides are TGCAGCGCCTTTACAGGGGGCTCAGGCAATCAGCCCCAGCATTTT.

The rearrangement uses TRBV5-1 and TRBJ2-7; D not resolved. This CDR3 region has 14 residues. Trimming removed 4 bases at V and 0 bases at J, with 11 bases between. Germline loops: CDR1 SGHRS, CDR2 YFSETQ. CDR3 region: CASSLNPSSYEQYF. CDR3 nucleotides: TGCGCCAGCAGCCTGAATCCCAGCTCCTACGAGCAGTACTTC.

Only a few counts were recorded for this clone. This chain joins TRBV9 and TRBJ1-1; D remains unclear. CDR1 and CDR2 (germline): SGDLS, YYNGEE. CDR3 length: 12 amino acids. V lost 5 bases, J lost 0 bases, and 5 bases lay in between. CDR3 amino acids: CASSRLNTEAFF. The CDR3 bases are TGTGCCAGCAGTCGACTGAACACTGAAGCTTTCTTT.

The chain combines TRBV30 with TRBJ2-5; D is possibly TRBD1 (5 bases). The germline V gene has CDR1 GTSNPN and CDR2 SVGIG (reference sequence). This CDR3 is built from 12 residues. V shed 7 bases and J shed 0 bases, with 9 bases lying between them. CDR3 residues: CASTAYQETQYF. The CDR3 DNA follows: TGTGCCTCGACAGCTTACCAAGAGACCCAGTACTTC.

CDR3 in DNA: TGTGCCAGCAGTCCGGGGTGGGGCCAGGTGGATCAGCCCCAGCATTTT. Translation gives CASSPGWGQVDQPQHF. This chain uses TRBV2 with TRBJ1-5, with a weak D call TRBD1 (5 bases). V lost 5 bases and J lost 5, with 19 bases in between. Per germline, CDR1 SNHLY and CDR2 FYNNEI. CDR3 length: 16 amino acids.

This clone occurred a few times. The chain links TRBV30 to TRBJ1-1; 7 bases line up with TRBD1. Trimming at V came to 0 bases and at J to 1 base, leaving 5 bases not matched to a gene. CDR1 is GTSNPN and CDR2 is SVGIG in the germline V gene (reference sequence). CDR3 length: 15 residues. CDR3 coding DNA: TGTGCCTGGAGTGTGTGGCAGGGGGGGAACACTGAAGCTTTCTTT. It yields the protein CAWSVWQGGNTEAFF.

This clone appeared a few times. The chain couples TRBV2 to TRBJ1-5; D call uncertain. V lost 2 bases and J lost 7, with 12 bases in between. The germline V gene has CDR1 SNHLY and CDR2 FYNNEI. This CDR3 region has 14 residues. The CDR3 DNA is TGTGCCAGCAGTGAAAGTGAAGGGTGGCAGCCCCAGCATTTT. Translating gives CASSESEGWQPQHF.